This T cell receptor (beta chain) is from a study of cytomegalovirus exposure and HLA in healthy donors (dated by TCRdb to the late 2010s). Background on the whole study: An earlier analysis of several hundred of the donors reported under 300 Gb of sequence data and 95 million to 140 million unique TCR beta sequences obtained from 150 million to 200 million T cells. Approximately 310 gigabases of sequencing data and around 80 million unique TCR sequences made up an early release that covered under 750 HLA-typed donors. The genetic ancestry cluster associated with self-reported Caucasian donors included around 76% of the 398 genotyped donors. The study aimed to test whether signatures of past pathogen exposure could be identified by cataloging public T cell receptors. The T cell repertoires of 666 subjects were profiled by immunosequencing and related to cytomegalovirus serostatus. A separate validation cohort of about 110 different subjects was used in addition to the approximately 610-subject first cohort. To predict cytomegalovirus infection status, the study brought together high-throughput TCR immunosequencing, statistical association of individual TCRs with disease status, and machine learning. A later analysis re-analyzed previously published TCR beta repertoires from 660 or so donors and added high-resolution HLA genotyping to study TCR occurrence patterns. Rather than drawing on any new phenotypic data, the later analysis identified candidate immune exposures from TCR beta sequences and the way those sequences occurred across donors. To decide whether each TCR beta V gene segment behaved as functional or pseudogenic, an earlier analysis of nearly 600 of the donors relied on high-throughput TCR beta sequencing. Donor age, sex, ethnicity and CMV serostatus were collected together with the repertoire data. Genome-wide SNP genotypes for about 65% of the roughly 670 donors were used in a later genetic analysis, which treated that subset as a discovery cohort. All discovery cohort repertoires had been generated using a single sequencing platform. Both class I and class II loci were covered by HLA typing, at four-digit resolution. The number of typed donors differed by locus: about 620-640 for A, B, C, DRB1 and DQB1; 522 for DQA1; fewer than 610 for DPA1; and approximately 450 for DPB1. About five DR-DQ haplotypes were treated as single units for association and clustering because of strong linkage in the cohort. Across around 400 genotyped donors of the cohort, an average of approximately 220,000 unique TCR beta nucleotide sequences per donor were sequenced, and around 20% of those sequences were non-productive.

Overall study results and their limits: Most TCR sequences were observed very rarely across donors, whereas some public TCRs were present in many individuals. In this cohort, only TCR beta chains were sequenced, and detectable features were limited by the absence of alpha or paired-chain data. According to a later genetic analysis, donors in an Asian-associated ancestry cluster had fewer N-insertions in productive TCRs than the approximately 690-donor mean. In a later analysis, 15,000 to 20,000 TCR beta sequences were associated with specific HLA alleles at a false discovery rate of 0.05. A further reported finding was that TCR beta sequences accurately predicted the HLA-A and HLA-B alleles for most subjects in the first cohort. A total of roughly 160 TCR beta chains were listed by the study as associated with cytomegalovirus. An earlier analysis of 450 to 750 of the donors showed that most TCR beta V segments appeared in productive rearrangements either about 87% or about 30% of the time, which broadly matched IMGT annotations. Because the 87-base-pair reads could not distinguish some IMGT-functional V segments, including TRBV6-2 and TRBV6-3, those segments were excluded. A later genetic analysis associated a missense DCLRE1C variant with V-gene and J-gene trimming of TCR beta chains, and an independent cohort replicated the association. In a later analysis, HLA-associated TCR beta chains were found to be more clonally expanded and to have lower generation probabilities than equally common non-associated chains. The authors suggested that the approach could potentially be generalized to other disease states and immunological phenotypes. Because counts were too low, more than 15 rarely observed V segments, including chromosome 9 orphons, were left out of the earlier analysis of some 640 of the donors. In both the original and validation cohorts, the classifier was reported to diagnose cytomegalovirus status with high specificity and sensitivity. Several of the top co-occurrence clusters appeared to be linked to parvovirus B19, influenza, CMV and Epstein-Barr virus, according to a later analysis. Because some donors lacked HLA typing at each locus, the association tests relied only on the typed subset. A group of highly shared sequence variants was considered likely to be a technical artifact of the sequencing pipeline. A few of the identified cytomegalovirus-associated TCR beta chains were confirmed in vitro to be specific for cytomegalovirus antigens. Immune exposure information for the cohort was limited to CMV serostatus. Linkage disequilibrium might explain the correlated functional status among segregating V segments, but an unknown experimental factor could not be excluded. Roughly uniform sequencing depth across donors was assumed in presence/absence analyses, although this assumption may not hold. When HLA alleles, especially DR and DQ, strongly co-occurred, attributing TCR associations to individual alleles was difficult. In a later analysis, most CMV-associated TCR beta chains were found to appear HLA-restricted, with HLA associations seemingly driven largely by CMV exposure. In a later analysis, TCR association rates were found to vary across HLA loci, with the most associated TCRs seen for DRB1 alleles and the fewest for HLA-C alleles.

In total, 500 to 700 healthy bone marrow donors made up the cohort. Cohort members were all nominally healthy when sampled, although unrecorded immune exposures were likely present. The donor tested CMV seronegative, placing the donor among the 350 to 400 seronegative members of the cohort. A peripheral blood sample was provided by each donor, and peripheral blood mononuclear cells were used for TCR beta sequencing. The Qiagen DNeasy Blood Extraction Kit was used to extract genomic DNA from the blood cell samples. The CDR1 and CDR2 encoded by the germline V gene are SGHRS and YFSETQ. The CDR3 spans 15 residues, from the cysteine through the phenylalanine. The CDR3 DNA has 45 bases and is translated from base 1. V and J are trimmed by 3 bases and 4 bases, and the gene matches miss 10 bases of the junction. Turning to this clone: The antigen it binds to is not known. No clone much larger than this one lies a single base away; base qualities are absent.

Receptor amplification or capture employed the immunoSEQ multiplex PCR assay. For the multiplex PCR, a mixture combining 60 forward primers for TCR Vbeta segments and 13 reverse primers for TCR Jbeta segments was used. The CDR3 region of rearranged TCR beta genes was amplified from genomic DNA with a multiplex PCR assay. The Illumina HiSeq System was used to sequence the amplified TCR beta libraries as 87-base-pair reads. For the original study's pipeline: In a later analysis, some 80 million unique TCR beta chains were counted across the roughly 670 repertoires, and around 10 million of these chains were shared by at least two donors. To remove PCR and sequencing errors, raw reads were error-corrected and collapsed into unique sequences using a nearest-neighbor algorithm that merged closely related sequences. CDR3 sequences were aligned to IMGT reference sequences to assign V, D and J gene segments. For a sequence to be retained, a match of at least six nucleotides was required to both a V gene segment and a J gene segment. A rearrangement counted as productive if the CDR3 had no stop codons and remained in frame with V and J, and every other rearrangement counted as non-productive. Following IMGT convention, CDR3 was defined as the stretch from the second conserved V-encoded cysteine up to the conserved J-encoded phenylalanine. In an earlier analysis of around 600 of the donors, sequences lacking an unambiguous match to a single V gene segment were excluded. In an earlier analysis of around 590 of the donors, a V segment was called functional when productive rearrangements were above 56.7%, and segregating when the standard deviation between donors exceeded 5%. A statistical classification framework was developed to diagnose cytomegalovirus status using the catalog of TCR beta chain sequences. In a later analysis, V and J genes were assigned by comparing TCR nucleotide sequences against IMGT/GENE-DB human TR gene sequences. In a later analysis, CDR3 sequences and most-parsimonious VDJ recombination scenarios were assigned using the TCRdist pipeline. A later analysis defined each TCR beta chain by its CDR3 amino acid sequence plus V-gene family, and excluded reads lacking a unique V-gene family. In a later analysis, fewer than 650 highly shared, low-generation-probability nucleotide sequences were removed to address suspected cross-contamination and a sequencing artifact. A later analysis calculated a clonal expansion index for each public chain from normalized within-repertoire ranks of inferred template counts. A later analysis computed generation probabilities with a VDJ recombination model fitted to out-of-frame rearrangements, and checked the results against IGoR. Hypergeometric tests were used in a later analysis to score TCR-TCR, TCR-HLA and TCR-CMV co-occurrence, with a repertoire-size bias correction applied to the TCR pairs. In a later analysis, false discovery rates were estimated by permuting HLA or CMV assignments 20 times. In a later analysis, co-occurring TCRs were grouped with DBSCAN, and TCRdist sequence similarity was added when clustering was performed within HLA-allele-positive subsets. For co-occurrence clustering, repertoires with fewer than 30,000 or more than 120,000 public chains were excluded, along with four to six repertoires with anomalous nucleotide sharing. Entries here come from immuneACCESS through TCRdb and include only in-frame sequences with V and J called. Some clones fail to appear in such tables; in the studies checked, an unresolved V gene covers under half of the shortfall, and the cause of the remainder is unknown. Clonal size and the V and J genes are those of that table, whereas D and trimming came from the DNA. The sample includes 150,000 to 200,000 clones, with about three quarters observed a single time. Of the sample, around 2.1% falls within the top ten clones.

The clonotype was recovered from a female donor in good health and CMV-seronegative. The chain links TRBV5-1 with TRBJ2-7; 7 bases in the middle match TRBD2. Specimen: PBMCs. The CDR3 protein is CASSSIREAGYEQYF. The DNA sequence follows: TGCGCCAGCAGCTCTATACGGGAGGCCGGGTACGAGCAGTACTTC.